The 17 T cell receptor beta chains below all came from one sample that was sequenced in a study of CD8 T cells in ankylosing spondylitis. TCRdb reprocessed the 5' RACE reads via MiXCR and lists one record per CDR3 protein. The sample consists of over 95,000 distinct CDR3 sequences, roughly 8.7% of them appearing once. The sequenced material came from blood, either unsorted or a sorted T cell fraction (not recorded which). The source is a male donor with ankylosing spondylitis or in good health (not recorded which).

This clonotype was seen many times. The J gene is TRBJ2-4, the V gene TRBV12-1; TRBD2, the table's D call, was not compared with the DNA. TRBV12-1 is a pseudogene. CDR3 size: 15 residues. The DNA of the CDR3 is TGTGCCAGCAGCCCGCAGACTATAGCCAAAAACATTCAGTACTTC. Translating gives CASSPQTIAKNIQYF.

This clonotype has more than one count but fewer than ten. The chain's CDR3 is CASSPRLAADTQYF. The CDR3 bases are TGTGCCAGCAGCCCTCGACTAGCAGCAGATACGCAGTATTTT. This chain uses TRBV5-8 with TRBJ2-3; 7 bases match TRBD2. CDR3 length equals 14 residues. With V trimmed by 4 bases and J by 4 bases, 6 bases remained unmatched. CDR1 and CDR2 (germline): SGHTS, YDEGEE.

Ten or more counts support this clonotype. The chain combines TRBV5-1 with TRBJ2-1; 7 bases line up with TRBD1. V lost 0 bases, J lost 3 bases, and 9 bases stayed unmatched. CDR1 and CDR2 (germline): SGHRS, YFSETQ. The CDR3 has 17 residues. This CDR3 reads CASSLAPDRAGYNEQFF. The CDR3 DNA sequence: TGCGCCAGCAGCTTGGCTCCCGACAGGGCCGGCTACAATGAGCAGTTCTTC.

This clonotype showed up many times. The CDR3 DNA reads TGTGCCAGCAGCTCCCCCGGACAGACCAGGGATACGCAGTATTTT. Translating gives CASSSPGQTRDTQYF. The chain joins TRBV13 to TRBJ2-3, with D perhaps matching TRBD1 (6 bases). The ends were cut back, 4 bases at V and 6 bases at J, with 17 bases in the middle. Germline CDR1 and CDR2: PRHDT and FYEKMQ (reference sequence). The CDR3 length is 15 residues.

The chain employs TRBV19 and TRBJ2-1; TRBD2 is a possible D gene (5 bases). Germline CDR1 reads LNHDA; CDR2 reads SQIVND (reference sequence). Trimming removed 6 bases from V and 6 bases from J, with 18 bases in between. The CDR3 has 15 amino acids. In DNA, the CDR3 is TGTGCCAGTAGCGCTAGCTCTGGGATCGGCAATGAGCAGTTCTTC. This gives the protein CASSASSGIGNEQFF.

Comments on this clonotype: A much more abundant neighbour one base away suggests this may be a read error. This rearrangement joins TRBV5-6 to TRBJ1-4, with D uncertain. V shed 3 bases and J shed 4 bases, with 10 bases lying between them. This CDR3 has 14 amino acids. Germline loops: CDR1 SGHDT, CDR2 YYEEEE. CDR3 loop: CASSSGPDNEKLFF. CDR3 DNA sequence: TGTGCCAGCAGCTCCGGGCCAGATAATGAAAAACTGTTTTTT.

This clonotype was counted only a few times. J is TRBJ2-3 and V is TRBV7-2; the D gene could be TRBD1 or TRBD2 (5 bases each). This CDR3 spans 16 amino acids. Germline loops: CDR1 SGHTA, CDR2 FQGNSA. V lost 0 bases and J lost 6, with 16 bases in between. CDR3 coding DNA: TGTGCCAGCAGCTTAGCAGGGACCCTAGTACTCGATACGCAGTATTTT. Translating gives CASSLAGTLVLDTQYF.

Ten or more counts support this clonotype. V gene TRBV4-2 combines with J gene TRBJ1-3, with TRBD1 as a possible D gene (6 bases). The CDR3 totals 14 residues. Germline lookup yields CDR1 LGHNA and CDR2 YNFKEQ. Trimming removed 5 bases from V and 7 bases from J, with 15 bases in between. The CDR3 region has the DNA TGTGCCAGCAGCGAAGGGGGGTTTGGGAACACCATATATTTT. Encoded protein: CASSEGGFGNTIYF.

This clonotype turned up a few times. The genes are TRBV6-1 and TRBJ2-3; D is possibly TRBD1 (5 bases). V was shortened by 1 base and J by 4 bases, with 6 bases between the two germline ends. Germline V lookup: CDR1 MNHNS, CDR2 SASEGT. This CDR3 has 13 amino acids. The CDR3 region is CASSEEGPDTQYF. Here the CDR3 DNA reads TGTGCCAGCAGTGAAGAGGGGCCAGATACGCAGTATTTT.

This clonotype was detected only a few times. V usage is TRBV5-1 and J usage is TRBJ2-1; 7 positions agree with TRBD2. The CDR3 extends over 12 amino acids. Germline V CDR1 and CDR2: SGHRS, YFSETQ. V gave up 5 bases and J gave up 7 bases; unmatched junction bases: 3. The CDR3 region is CASRREGNEQFF. In nucleotides, the CDR3 is TGCGCCAGCAGGAGGGAGGGAAATGAGCAGTTCTTC.

This clonotype was detected ten times or more. This sequence joins TRBV20-1 and TRBJ1-1; a weak D match, TRBD1 (5 bases). Germline V gene data show CDR1 as DFQATT and CDR2 as SNEGSKA (reference sequence). Trimming took off 1 base at V and 1 base at J, with 7 bases between the two ends. The CDR3 is 13 residues long. The DNA of the CDR3 is TGCAGTGCTAGAGGACAGCAGAACACTGAAGCTTTCTTT. Translating gives CSARGQQNTEAFF.

This clonotype showed up many times. The chain links TRBV12-3 or TRBV12-4 to TRBJ1-5, with a possible D match to TRBD1 (5 bases). V dropped 11 bases and J dropped 1 base, with 15 bases sitting between them. The CDR3 covers 14 residues. This CDR3 is CASAWGLSNQPQHF. The CDR3 nucleotides read TGTGCCTCAGCGTGGGGCCTGAGCAATCAGCCCCAGCATTTT.

V is TRBV5-5 and J is TRBJ2-1; 8 bases align to TRBD2. The length of the CDR3 is 17 residues. The germline gives CDR1 SGHKS, CDR2 YYEKEE (reference sequence). The V gene end was trimmed by 0 bases and the J gene end by 0 bases; junction bases not matched to a gene: 5. The CDR3 sequence is CASSLAGGAYSYNEQFF. Here the CDR3 DNA reads TGTGCCAGCAGCTTGGCCGGGGGGGCCTACTCCTACAATGAGCAGTTCTTC.

This clonotype was recorded at least ten times. This chain joins TRBV15 and TRBJ1-6; possibly TRBD1 for D (6 bases). The CDR3 contains 13 residues. The germline V gene encodes CDR1 LNHNV and CDR2 YYDKDF (reference sequence). V was clipped by 11 bases and J by 10 bases, with 18 bases between them. In nucleotides, the CDR3 is TGTGCCCTGGTGGGGGCTTATCGGTCACCCCTCCACTTT. Encoded protein: CALVGAYRSPLHF.

The sample holds a few counts of this clonotype. The CDR3 sequence is CASSPEGRKNIQYF. The CDR3 DNA sequence: TGTGCCAGCTCACCAGAGGGGCGCAAAAACATTCAGTACTTC. V usage is TRBV18 and J usage is TRBJ2-4, with D perhaps given as TRBD1 or TRBD2 (5 bases each). There are 14 residues in the CDR3. V was pared by 2 bases and J by 3 bases, with 8 bases between. Germline V gene lookup returns CDR1 KGHSH and CDR2 LQKENI.

This clonotype showed up many times. The chain recombines TRBV4-3 with TRBJ2-1; no reliable D call. Trimming removed 0 bases at V and 9 bases at J, with 15 bases between. The CDR3 is 15 residues long. Germline V CDR1 and CDR2: LGHNA, YSLEER. CDR3 loop: CASSQDLYVATEQFF. The CDR3 DNA sequence: TGCGCCAGCAGCCAAGATCTTTACGTAGCAACTGAGCAGTTCTTC.

This clonotype appeared many times. J is TRBJ2-3 and V is TRBV4-1; maybe TRBD1 (6 bases). CDR3 length: 12 amino acids. V was cut by 3 bases and J by 9 bases, with 10 bases left in between. The germline gives CDR1 MGHRA, CDR2 YSYEKL. The CDR3 nucleotides are TGCGCCAGCAGCCATATAGGACAGACGCAGTATTTT. It encodes CASSHIGQTQYF.